The clone carrying this TCR beta chain was picked up a small number of times. Germline and junction disagree at one end, which may indicate a read error. TCRdb ran MiXCR on the 5' RACE reads and lists one entry per CDR3 protein. In the table there are 310,000 or so distinct CDR3 sequences, around 7% of which are singletons. The data were taken from a study of T cells after yellow fever vaccination. This CDR3 has 13 amino acids. The germline V gene encodes CDR1 SSHAT and CDR2 FNYEAQ (reference sequence). This TCR was sampled from a man between 18 and 29 years old who received the YFV17D yellow fever vaccine. The chain links TRBV7-7 to TRBJ2-3, with unresolved D. The sample was PBMCs, taken 45 days after the first yellow fever vaccination. DNA of the CDR3: TGTGCTAGCAGCCCCGGCCATACAGATACGCAGTATTTT. Its protein product is CASSPGHTDTQYF.